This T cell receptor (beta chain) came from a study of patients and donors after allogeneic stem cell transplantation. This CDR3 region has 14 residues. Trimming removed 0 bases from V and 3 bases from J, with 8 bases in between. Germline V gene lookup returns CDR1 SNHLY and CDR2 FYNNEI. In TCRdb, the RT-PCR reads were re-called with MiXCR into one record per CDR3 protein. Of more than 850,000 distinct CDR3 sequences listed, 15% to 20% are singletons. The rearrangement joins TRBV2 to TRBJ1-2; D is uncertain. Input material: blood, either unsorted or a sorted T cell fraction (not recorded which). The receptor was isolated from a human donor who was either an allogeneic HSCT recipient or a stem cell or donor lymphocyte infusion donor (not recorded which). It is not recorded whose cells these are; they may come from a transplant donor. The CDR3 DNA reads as TGTGCCAGCAGTGAAGCCACTATGTACTATGGCTACACCTTC. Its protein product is CASSEATMYYGYTF.